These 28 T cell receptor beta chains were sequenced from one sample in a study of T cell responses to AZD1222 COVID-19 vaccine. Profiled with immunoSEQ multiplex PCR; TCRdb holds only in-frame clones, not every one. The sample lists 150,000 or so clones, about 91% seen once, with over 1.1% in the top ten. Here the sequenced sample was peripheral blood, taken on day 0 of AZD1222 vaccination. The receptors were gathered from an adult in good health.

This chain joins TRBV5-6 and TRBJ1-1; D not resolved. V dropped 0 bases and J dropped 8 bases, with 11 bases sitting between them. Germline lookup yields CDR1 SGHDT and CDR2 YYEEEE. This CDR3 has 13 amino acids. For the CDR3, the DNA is TGTGCCAGCAGCTTGGGTAGGCGGGGAGAAGCTTTCTTT. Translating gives CASSLGRRGEAFF.

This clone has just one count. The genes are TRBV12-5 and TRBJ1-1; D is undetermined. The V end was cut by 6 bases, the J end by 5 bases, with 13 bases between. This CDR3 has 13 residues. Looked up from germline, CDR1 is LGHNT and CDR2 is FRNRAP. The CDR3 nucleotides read TGTGCTAGTGGCCTCCAAAGCGGGACTGAAGCTTTCTTT. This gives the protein CASGLQSGTEAFF.

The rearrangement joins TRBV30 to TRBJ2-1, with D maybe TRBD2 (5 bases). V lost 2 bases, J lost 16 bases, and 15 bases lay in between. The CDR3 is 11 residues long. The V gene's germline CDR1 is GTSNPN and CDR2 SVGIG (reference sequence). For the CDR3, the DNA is TGTGCCTGGAGTTCCGGGATTTTGGGCTTCTTC. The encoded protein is CAWSSGILGFF.

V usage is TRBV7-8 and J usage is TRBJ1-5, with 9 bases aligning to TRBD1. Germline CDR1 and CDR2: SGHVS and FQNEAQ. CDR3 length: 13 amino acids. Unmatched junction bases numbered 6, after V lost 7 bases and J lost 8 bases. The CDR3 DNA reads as TGTGCCAGCACCGGGACAGGGAATGAGCCCCAGCATTTT. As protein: CASTGTGNEPQHF.

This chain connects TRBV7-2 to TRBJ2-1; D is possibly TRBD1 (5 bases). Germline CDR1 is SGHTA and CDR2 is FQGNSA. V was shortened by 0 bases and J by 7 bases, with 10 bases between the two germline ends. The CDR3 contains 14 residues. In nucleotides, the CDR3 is TGTGCCAGCAGCTTAGCTCTCCGGACAAATGAGCAGTTCTTC. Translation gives CASSLALRTNEQFF.

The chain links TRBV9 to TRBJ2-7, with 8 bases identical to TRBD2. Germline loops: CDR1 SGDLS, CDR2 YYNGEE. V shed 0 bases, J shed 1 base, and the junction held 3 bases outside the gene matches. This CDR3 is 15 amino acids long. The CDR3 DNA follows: TGTGCCAGCAGCGTAGGGAGCGGGAGTTCCTACGAGCAGTACTTC. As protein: CASSVGSGSSYEQYF.

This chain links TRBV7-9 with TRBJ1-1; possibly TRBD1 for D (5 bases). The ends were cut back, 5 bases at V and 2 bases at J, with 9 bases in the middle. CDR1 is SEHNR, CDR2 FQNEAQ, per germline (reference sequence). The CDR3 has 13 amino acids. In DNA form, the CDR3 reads TGTGCCAGCAGCAAGACAGACAACACTGAAGCTTTCTTT. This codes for CASSKTDNTEAFF.

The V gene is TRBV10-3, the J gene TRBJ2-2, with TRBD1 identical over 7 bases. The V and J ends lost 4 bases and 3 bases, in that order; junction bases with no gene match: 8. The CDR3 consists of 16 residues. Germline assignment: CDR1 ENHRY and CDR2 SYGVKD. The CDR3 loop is CAISARTGTDTGELFF. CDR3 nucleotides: TGTGCCATCAGTGCTCGGACAGGAACCGACACCGGGGAGCTGTTTTTT.

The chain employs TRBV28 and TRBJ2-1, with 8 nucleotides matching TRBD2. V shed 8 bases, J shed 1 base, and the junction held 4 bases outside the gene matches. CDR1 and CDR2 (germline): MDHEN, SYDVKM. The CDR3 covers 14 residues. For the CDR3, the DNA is TGTGCCAGCCTCAGCGGGGGTTCCTACAATGAGCAGTTCTTC. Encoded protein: CASLSGGSYNEQFF. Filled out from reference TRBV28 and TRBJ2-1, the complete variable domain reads DVKVTQSSRYLVKRTGEKVFLECVQDMDHENMFWYRQDPGLGLRLIYFSYDVKMKEKGDIPEGYSVSREKKERFSLILESASTNQTSMYLCASLSGGSYNEQFFGPGTRLTVL.

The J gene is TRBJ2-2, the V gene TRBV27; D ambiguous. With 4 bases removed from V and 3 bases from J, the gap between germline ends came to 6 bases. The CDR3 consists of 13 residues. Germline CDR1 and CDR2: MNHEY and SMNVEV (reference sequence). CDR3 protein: CASSYTYTGELFF. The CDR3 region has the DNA TGTGCCAGCAGTTATACATACACCGGGGAGCTGTTTTTT.

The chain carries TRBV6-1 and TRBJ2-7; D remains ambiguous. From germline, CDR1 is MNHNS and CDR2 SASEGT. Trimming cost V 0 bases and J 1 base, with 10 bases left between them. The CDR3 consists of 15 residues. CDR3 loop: CASSEASGHSYEQYF. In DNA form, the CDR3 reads TGTGCCAGCAGTGAAGCCTCGGGCCATTCCTACGAGCAGTACTTC.

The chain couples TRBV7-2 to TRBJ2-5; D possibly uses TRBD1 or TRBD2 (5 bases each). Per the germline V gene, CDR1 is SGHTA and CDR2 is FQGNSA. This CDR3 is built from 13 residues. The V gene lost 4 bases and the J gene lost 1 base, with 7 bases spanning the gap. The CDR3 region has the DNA TGTGCCAGCAGCTCGGGGCCCCAAGAGACCCAGTACTTC. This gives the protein CASSSGPQETQYF.

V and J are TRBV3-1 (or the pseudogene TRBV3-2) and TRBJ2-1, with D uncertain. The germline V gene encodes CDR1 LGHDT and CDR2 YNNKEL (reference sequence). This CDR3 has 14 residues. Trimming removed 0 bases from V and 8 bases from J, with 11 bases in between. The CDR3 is CASSQDPSGDEQFF. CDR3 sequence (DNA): TGTGCCAGCAGCCAAGATCCGTCGGGCGATGAGCAGTTCTTC.

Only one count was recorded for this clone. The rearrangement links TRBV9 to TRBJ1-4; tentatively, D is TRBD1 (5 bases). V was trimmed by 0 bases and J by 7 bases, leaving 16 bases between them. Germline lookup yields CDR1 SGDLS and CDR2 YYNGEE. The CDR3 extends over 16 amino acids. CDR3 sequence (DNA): TGTGCCAGCAGCGTAGATCTCGGCTCCGGGGGTGAAAAACTGTTTTTT. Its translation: CASSVDLGSGGEKLFF.

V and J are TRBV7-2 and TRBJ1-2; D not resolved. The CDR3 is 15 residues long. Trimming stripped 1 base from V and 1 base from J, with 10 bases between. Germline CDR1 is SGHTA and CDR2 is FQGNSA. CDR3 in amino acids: CASSLELVLNYGYTF. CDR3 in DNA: TGTGCCAGCAGCTTAGAGTTAGTCCTTAACTATGGCTACACCTTC.

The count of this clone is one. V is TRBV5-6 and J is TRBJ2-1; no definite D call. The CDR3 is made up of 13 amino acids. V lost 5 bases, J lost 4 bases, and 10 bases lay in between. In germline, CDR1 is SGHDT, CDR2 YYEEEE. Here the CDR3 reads CASSNYEYNEQFF. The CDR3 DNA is TGTGCCAGCAGTAATTACGAGTACAATGAGCAGTTCTTC. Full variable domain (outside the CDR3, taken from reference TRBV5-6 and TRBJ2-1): DAGVTQSPTHLIKTRGQQVTLRCSPKSGHDTVSWYQQALGQGPQFIFQYYEEEERQRGNFPDRFSGHQFPNYSSELNVNALLLGDSALYLCASSNYEYNEQFFGPGTRLTVL.

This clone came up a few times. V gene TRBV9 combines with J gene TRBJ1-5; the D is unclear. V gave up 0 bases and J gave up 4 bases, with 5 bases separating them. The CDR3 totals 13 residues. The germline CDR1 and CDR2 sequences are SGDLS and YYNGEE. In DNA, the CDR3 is TGTGCCAGCAGCGTAGTCCCTAATCAGCCCCAGCATTTT. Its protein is CASSVVPNQPQHF. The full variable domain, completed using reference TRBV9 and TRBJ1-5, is DSGVTQTPKHLITATGQRVTLRCSPRSGDLSVYWYQQSLDQGLQFLIQYYNGEERAKGNILERFSAQQFPDLHSELNLSSLELGDSALYFCASSVVPNQPQHFGDGTRLSIL.

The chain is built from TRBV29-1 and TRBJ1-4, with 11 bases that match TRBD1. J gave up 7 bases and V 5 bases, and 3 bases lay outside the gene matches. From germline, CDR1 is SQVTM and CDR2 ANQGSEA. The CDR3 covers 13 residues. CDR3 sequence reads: CSVSGTGGEKLFF. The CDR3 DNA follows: TGCAGCGTTTCCGGGACAGGGGGTGAAAAACTGTTTTTT.

The CDR3 DNA reads TGTGCCAGTAACCCGTTTAAGGGTGGAAACACCATATATTTT. Encoded protein: CASNPFKGGNTIYF. The rearrangement links TRBV19 to TRBJ1-3; D ambiguous. There are 14 residues in the CDR3. Germline V CDR1 and CDR2: LNHDA, SQIVND (reference sequence). V was pared by 7 bases and J by 3 bases, with 13 bases between.

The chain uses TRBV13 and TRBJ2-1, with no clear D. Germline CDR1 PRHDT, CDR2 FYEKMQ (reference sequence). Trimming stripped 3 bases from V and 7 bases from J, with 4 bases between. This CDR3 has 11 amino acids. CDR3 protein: CASSLKNEQFF. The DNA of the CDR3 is TGTGCCAGCAGCTTGAAGAATGAGCAGTTCTTC.

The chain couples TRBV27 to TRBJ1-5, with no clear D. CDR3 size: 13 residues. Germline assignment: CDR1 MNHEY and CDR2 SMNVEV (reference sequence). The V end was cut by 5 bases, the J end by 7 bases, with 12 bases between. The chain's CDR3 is CASSLESKQPQHF. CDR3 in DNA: TGTGCCAGCAGTCTCGAATCGAAGCAGCCCCAGCATTTT.

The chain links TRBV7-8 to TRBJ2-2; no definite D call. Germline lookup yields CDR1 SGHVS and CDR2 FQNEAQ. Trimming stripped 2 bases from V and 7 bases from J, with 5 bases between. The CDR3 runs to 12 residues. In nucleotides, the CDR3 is TGTGCCAGCAGCTTATACCTCGGGGAGCTGTTTTTT. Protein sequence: CASSLYLGELFF.

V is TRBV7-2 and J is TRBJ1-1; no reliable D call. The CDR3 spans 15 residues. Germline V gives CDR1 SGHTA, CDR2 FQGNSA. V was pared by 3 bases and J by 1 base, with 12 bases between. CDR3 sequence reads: CASSFLPPGNTEAFF. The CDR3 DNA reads TGTGCCAGCAGCTTTCTCCCGCCCGGGAACACTGAAGCTTTCTTT.

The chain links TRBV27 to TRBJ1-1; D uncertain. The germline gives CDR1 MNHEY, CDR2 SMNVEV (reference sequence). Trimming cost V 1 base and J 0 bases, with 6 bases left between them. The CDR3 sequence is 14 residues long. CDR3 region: CASSLYSLNTEAFF. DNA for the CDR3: TGTGCCAGCAGTTTATACAGCTTGAACACTGAAGCTTTCTTT.

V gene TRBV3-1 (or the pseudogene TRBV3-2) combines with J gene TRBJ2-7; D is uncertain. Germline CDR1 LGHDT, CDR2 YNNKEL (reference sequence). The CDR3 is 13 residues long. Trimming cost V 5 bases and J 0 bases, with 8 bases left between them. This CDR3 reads CASSGLGSYEQYF. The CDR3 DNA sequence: TGTGCCAGCAGCGGTCTTGGCTCCTACGAGCAGTACTTC.

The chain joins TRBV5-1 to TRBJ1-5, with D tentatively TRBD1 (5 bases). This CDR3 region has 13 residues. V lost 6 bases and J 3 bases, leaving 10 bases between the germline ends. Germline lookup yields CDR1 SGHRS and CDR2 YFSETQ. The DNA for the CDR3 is TGCGCCAGCACCCTGGGACCCAATCAGCCCCAGCATTTT. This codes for CASTLGPNQPQHF. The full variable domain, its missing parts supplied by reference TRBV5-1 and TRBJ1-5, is KAGVTQTPRYLIKTRGQQVTLSCSPISGHRSVSWYQQTPGQGLQFLFEYFSETQRNKGNFPGRFSGRQFSNSRSEMNVSTLELGDSALYLCASTLGPNQPQHFGDGTRLSIL.

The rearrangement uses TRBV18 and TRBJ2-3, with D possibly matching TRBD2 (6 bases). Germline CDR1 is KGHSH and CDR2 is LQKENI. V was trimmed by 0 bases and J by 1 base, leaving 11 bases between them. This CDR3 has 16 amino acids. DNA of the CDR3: TGTGCCAGCTCACCACCAGGAGGGGTGGGCACAGATACGCAGTATTTT. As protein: CASSPPGGVGTDTQYF. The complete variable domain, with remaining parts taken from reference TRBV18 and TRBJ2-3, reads NAGVMQNPRHLVRRRGQEARLRCSPMKGHSHVYWYRQLPEEGLKFMVYLQKENIIDESGMPKERFSAEFPKEGPSILRIQQVVRGDSAAYFCASSPPGGVGTDTQYFGPGTRLTVL.

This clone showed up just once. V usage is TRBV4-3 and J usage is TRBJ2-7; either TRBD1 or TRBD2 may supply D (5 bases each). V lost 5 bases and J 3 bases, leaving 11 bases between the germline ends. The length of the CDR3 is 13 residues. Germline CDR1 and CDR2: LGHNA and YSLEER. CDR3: CASSTGTGYEQYF. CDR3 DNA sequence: TGCGCCAGCAGCACCGGGACGGGCTACGAGCAGTACTTC.